The clone carrying this T cell receptor beta chain was observed a handful of times. This sample is part of a study of identical twins. This CDR3 comprises 15 residues. V was pared by 6 bases and J by 3 bases, with 11 bases of the junction left unmatched. CDR1 is DFQATT and CDR2 is SNEGSKA in the germline V gene (reference sequence). Each CDR3 protein is one row after TCRdb ran MiXCR on the 5' RACE reads. The sample has approximately 300,000 distinct CDR3 sequences; roughly 8.6% are singletons. This sample also belongs to another study, concerning yellow fever vaccine responses in identical twins.

What was sequenced was CD8+ T cells sorted from blood. This TCR was recovered from a woman aged 18-29 years in good health. This chain connects TRBV20-1 to TRBJ1-2, with 9 bases matching TRBD1. The CDR3 nucleotides read TGCAGTGCACCTACCGGGACAGGGTATTACTATGGCTACACCTTC. Translating it yields CSAPTGTGYYYGYTF.